The rows below give T cell receptor beta chains drawn from one sample of a study of early T cells in non-severe SARS-CoV-2 infection. TCRdb redid the calling of the 5' RACE reads with MiXCR, one entry per CDR3 protein. The sample holds about 61,000 distinct CDR3 sequences, more than 10% seen once. The sequenced sample was whole blood. Source of these receptors: an adult who was a healthcare worker with PCR-confirmed SARS-CoV-2 infection or an uninfected control (not recorded which). Both conserved end residues are part of each CDR3. The D gene is left open where the match is weak. Clone size, where shown, is once, few, many, or a class for clones that have expanded.

j_call d_call clone_size v_call cdr3_nt cdr3_aa
TRBJ1-1 NA few TRBV12-3/TRBV12-4 TGTGCCAGCACCCTGAGGGACGGTGAAGCTTTCTTT CASTLRDGEAFF
TRBJ1-1 NA few TRBV27 TGTGCCAGCAGTTTGCCCAGGGGAACTGAAGCTTTCTTT CASSLPRGTEAFF
TRBJ2-2 NA many TRBV29-1 TGCAGCGTTGAGTCTCGCTGGGAGCTGTTTTTT CSVESRWELFF
TRBJ1-2 NA many TRBV29-1 TGCAGCGTTGAAACGGGACGGAGCTATGGCTACACCTTC CSVETGRSYGYTF
TRBJ2-1 TRBD2 many TRBV7-9 TGTGCCAGCAGCTTATGGGGAGGGGCCGGCAATGAGCAGTTCTTC CASSLWGGAGNEQFF
TRBJ2-3 TRBD2 NA TRBV20-1 TGCAGTGCAACCTCGGGGGGAGGTACGCAGTATTTT CSATSGGGTQYF
TRBJ1-5 NA many TRBV6-2/TRBV6-3 TGTGCCAGCAGCAAGGGACGGTTTAGCAATCAGCCCCAGCATTTT CASSKGRFSNQPQHF
TRBJ1-1 NA few TRBV29-1 TGCAGCGTTGAAAGGGAAGCTTTCTTT CSVEREAFF
TRBJ1-4 NA few TRBV12-3/TRBV12-4 TGTGCCAGCAGTCCTTCCCCCAGAGGAGAAAAACTGTTTTTT CASSPSPRGEKLFF
TRBJ2-7 NA many TRBV20-1 TGCAGTGCCGAGGGCAGGCTCTACGAGCAGTACTTC CSAEGRLYEQYF
TRBJ1-2 NA few TRBV7-9 TGTGCCAGCAGCCGACCTGGCCTCTATGACTACACCTTC CASSRPGLYDYTF
TRBJ2-4 NA NA TRBV3-1 TGTGCCAGCAGCAACAGTGACCTAGCCAAAAACATTCAGTACTTC CASSNSDLAKNIQYF
TRBJ1-5 NA many TRBV6-1 TGTGCCAGCAAGGCCAGCAATCAGCCCCAGCATTTT CASKASNQPQHF
TRBJ1-1 NA few TRBV28 TGTGCCAGCAGTTTATCCTCGCTGCGGGGGGGGCACACTGAAGCTTTCTTT CASSLSSLRGGHTEAFF
TRBJ2-7 NA few TRBV7-2 TGTGCCAGCAGCTTAGGCAGGGAATACGAGCAGTACTTC CASSLGREYEQYF
TRBJ2-7 TRBD2 many TRBV11-2 TGTGCCAGCAGCCCAGCCCCCCGACTAGCGGGGGCTACCTACGAGCAGTACTTC CASSPAPRLAGATYEQYF
TRBJ1-5 NA many TRBV2 TGTGCCAGCAGTGCCCAGGGAACGAGTGACAATCAGCCCCAGCATTTT CASSAQGTSDNQPQHF
TRBJ2-4 NA few TRBV9 TGTGCCAGCAGCGGGGGGCCGTACTCCCACATTCAGTACTTC CASSGGPYSHIQYF
TRBJ2-7 NA few TRBV20-1 TGCAGTGCTAGACCAGAATCCTACGAGCAGTACTTC CSARPESYEQYF
TRBJ1-1 NA NA TRBV30 TGTGCCTGGGCCCGCGGGGGCACTGAAGCTTTCTTT CAWARGGTEAFF
TRBJ2-5 TRBD1 few TRBV7-6 TGTGCCAGCAGTTCACACAGGGGCGGGGAGACCCAGTACTTC CASSSHRGGETQYF
TRBJ2-1 TRBD2 many TRBV10-2 TGCGCCAGCACCGATTCCTCTCGACTAGCGGGGGCCATTTACAATGAGCAGTTCTTC CASTDSSRLAGAIYNEQFF
TRBJ2-3 TRBD1 many TRBV20-1 TGCAGTGTCGCCGGGACAGGGAGGGGCACAGATACGCAGTATTTT CSVAGTGRGTDTQYF
TRBJ1-2 NA many TRBV6-6 TGTGCCAGCACCCCGGGGGGGGTCAAGGACTATGGCTACACCTTC CASTPGGVKDYGYTF
TRBJ2-2 TRBD1 few TRBV7-3 TGTGCCAGCAGCTTCTCCCGGGACAGGGCCGGGGAGCTGTTTTTT CASSFSRDRAGELFF
TRBJ2-7 NA NA TRBV12-2 TGTGCAAGTCGCTGCGGGATCTACGAGCAGTACTTC CASRCGIYEQYF
TRBJ1-4 NA NA TRBV7-2 TGTGCCAGCAGCTTAGCGATTGGGGGTGGAGAAAAACTGTTTTTT CASSLAIGGGEKLFF
TRBJ2-5 NA many TRBV5-4 TGTGCCAGCAGCCCGGACCCAAAAGAGGAGACCCAGTACTTC CASSPDPKEETQYF
TRBJ1-1 TRBD1 few TRBV9 TGTGCCAGCAGCGTAGGGGACAGGGAGGCTTTCTTT CASSVGDREAFF
TRBJ2-7 NA few TRBV18 TGTGCCAGCTCACCGGAGCAGGGGAGGTACGAGCAGTACTTC CASSPEQGRYEQYF
TRBJ2-7 NA many TRBV7-6 TGTGCCAGCAGCTTAGCGGCCGGGGCCACCTACGAGCAGTACTTC CASSLAAGATYEQYF
TRBJ1-1 NA few TRBV7-9 TGTGCCAGCAGCTTAGTTGCGGGGATGAACACTGAAGCTTTCTTT CASSLVAGMNTEAFF
TRBJ1-2 TRBD1 many TRBV14 TGTGCCAGCAGCCAGGGAAGGACAGGGGGAAACTATGGCTACACCTTC CASSQGRTGGNYGYTF
TRBJ2-7 NA many TRBV7-2 TGTGCCAGCAGCTTAGGGGGGGTCTACGAGCAGTACTTC CASSLGGVYEQYF